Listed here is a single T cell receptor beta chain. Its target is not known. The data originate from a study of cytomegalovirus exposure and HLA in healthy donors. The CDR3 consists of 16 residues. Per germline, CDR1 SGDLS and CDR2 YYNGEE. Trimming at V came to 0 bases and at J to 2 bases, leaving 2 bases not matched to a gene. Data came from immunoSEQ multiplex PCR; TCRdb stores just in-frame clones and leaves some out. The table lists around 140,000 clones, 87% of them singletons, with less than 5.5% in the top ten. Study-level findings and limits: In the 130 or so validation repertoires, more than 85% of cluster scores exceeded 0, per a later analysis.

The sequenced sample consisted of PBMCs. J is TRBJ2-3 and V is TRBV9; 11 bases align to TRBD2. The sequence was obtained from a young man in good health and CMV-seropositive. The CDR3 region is CASSVVTSGDTDTQYF. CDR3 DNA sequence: TGTGCCAGCAGCGTAGTGACTAGCGGGGACACAGATACGCAGTATTTT.